This T cell receptor beta chain appears in the sequencing data of a study of cytomegalovirus exposure and HLA in healthy donors. General study results and limits: Roughly uniform depth of sequencing across donors was assumed in presence/absence analyses. A later analysis showed that HLA-associated TCR beta chains had undergone more clonal expansion than equally common others.

This clone was found a few times. Its antigen is not identified. PCR was performed using 60 Vbeta and 13 Jbeta primers. Clones were sequenced by immunoSEQ multiplex PCR, and TCRdb holds only the in-frame ones, with some missing. The sample holds some 100,000 clones, under 80% seen once. The CDR3 runs 18 residues. CDR1 and CDR2 from the germline V gene are LGHNA and YNFKEQ. V lost 1 base and J lost 4; bases outside the gene matches: 10. Material: PBMCs. The rearrangement joins TRBV4-2 to TRBJ2-3; 11 positions match TRBD1. The TCR originated in a woman aged 50 to 60 in good health and CMV-seropositive. The CDR3: CASSQGVPDRGLADTQYF. DNA of the CDR3: TGTGCCAGCAGCCAAGGGGTGCCGGACAGGGGGCTTGCAGATACGCAGTATTTT.